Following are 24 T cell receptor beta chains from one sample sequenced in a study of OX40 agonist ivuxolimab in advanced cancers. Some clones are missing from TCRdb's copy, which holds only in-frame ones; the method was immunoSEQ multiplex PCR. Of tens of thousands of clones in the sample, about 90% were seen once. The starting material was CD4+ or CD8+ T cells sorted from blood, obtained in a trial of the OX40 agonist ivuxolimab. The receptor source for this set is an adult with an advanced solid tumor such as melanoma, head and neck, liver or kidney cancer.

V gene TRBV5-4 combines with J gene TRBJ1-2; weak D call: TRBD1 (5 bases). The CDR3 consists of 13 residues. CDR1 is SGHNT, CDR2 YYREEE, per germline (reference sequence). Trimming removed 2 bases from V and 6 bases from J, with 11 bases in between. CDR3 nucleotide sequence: TGTGCCAGCAGCTTAGGACAACTCGATGGCTACACCTTC. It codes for CASSLGQLDGYTF. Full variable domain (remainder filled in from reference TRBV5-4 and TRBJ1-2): ETGVTQSPTHLIKTRGQQVTLRCSSQSGHNTVSWYQQALGQGPQFIFQYYREEENGRGNFPPRFSGLQFPNYSSELNVNALELDDSALYLCASSLGQLDGYTFGSGTRLTVV.

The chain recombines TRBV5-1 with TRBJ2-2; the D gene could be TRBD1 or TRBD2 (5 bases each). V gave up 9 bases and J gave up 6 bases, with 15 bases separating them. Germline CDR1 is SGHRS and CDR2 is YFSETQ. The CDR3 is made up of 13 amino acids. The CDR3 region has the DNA TGCGCCATTTCGGTTGGGGGTTCCGGGGAGCTGTTTTTT. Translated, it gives CAISVGGSGELFF.

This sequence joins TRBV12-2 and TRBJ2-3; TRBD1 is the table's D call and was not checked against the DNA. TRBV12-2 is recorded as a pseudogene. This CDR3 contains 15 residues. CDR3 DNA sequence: TGTGCAAGTCGCTCGGCGTCAGGGGACACAGATACGCAGTATTTT. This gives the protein CASRSASGDTDTQYF.

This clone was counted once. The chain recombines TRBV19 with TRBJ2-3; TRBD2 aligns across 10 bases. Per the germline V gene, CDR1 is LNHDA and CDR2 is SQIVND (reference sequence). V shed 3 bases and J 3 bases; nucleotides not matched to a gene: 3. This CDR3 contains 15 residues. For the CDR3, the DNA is TGTGCCAGTAGTATCCCTAGCGGGAGAACAGATACGCAGTATTTT. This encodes CASSIPSGRTDTQYF.

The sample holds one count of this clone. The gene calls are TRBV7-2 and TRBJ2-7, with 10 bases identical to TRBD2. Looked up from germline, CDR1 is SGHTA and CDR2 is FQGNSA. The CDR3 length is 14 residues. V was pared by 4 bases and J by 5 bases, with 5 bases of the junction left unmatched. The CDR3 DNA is TGTGCCAGCAGCTCGAGTAGCGGGAGGAACGAGCAGTACTTC. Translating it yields CASSSSSGRNEQYF.

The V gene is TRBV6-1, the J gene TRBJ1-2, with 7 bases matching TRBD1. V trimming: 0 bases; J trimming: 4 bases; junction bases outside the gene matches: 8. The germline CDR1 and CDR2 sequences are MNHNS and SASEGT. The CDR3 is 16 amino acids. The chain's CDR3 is CASSEAPDRVVYGYTF. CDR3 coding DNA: TGTGCCAGCAGTGAAGCCCCTGACAGGGTCGTCTATGGCTACACCTTC.

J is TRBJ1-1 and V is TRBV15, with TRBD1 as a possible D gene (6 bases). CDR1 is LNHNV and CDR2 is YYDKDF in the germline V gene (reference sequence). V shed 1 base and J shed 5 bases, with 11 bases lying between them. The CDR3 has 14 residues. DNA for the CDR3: TGTGCCACCAGCAGAGCTGGGGGGCGGACTGAAGCTTTCTTT. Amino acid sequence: CATSRAGGRTEAFF. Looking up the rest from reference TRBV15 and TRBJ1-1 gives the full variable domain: DAMVIQNPRYQVTQFGKPVTLSCSQTLNHNVMYWYQQKSSQAPKLLFHYYDKDFNNEADTPDNFQSRRPNTSFCFLDIRSPGLGDTAMYLCATSRAGGRTEAFFGQGTRLTVV.

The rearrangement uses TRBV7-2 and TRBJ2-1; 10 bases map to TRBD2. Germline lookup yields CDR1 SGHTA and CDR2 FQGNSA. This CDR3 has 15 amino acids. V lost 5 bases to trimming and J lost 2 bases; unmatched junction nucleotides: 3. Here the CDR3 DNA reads TGTGCCAGCAGCCCGGGACTAGCGCCCTACAATGAGCAGTTCTTC. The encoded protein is CASSPGLAPYNEQFF.

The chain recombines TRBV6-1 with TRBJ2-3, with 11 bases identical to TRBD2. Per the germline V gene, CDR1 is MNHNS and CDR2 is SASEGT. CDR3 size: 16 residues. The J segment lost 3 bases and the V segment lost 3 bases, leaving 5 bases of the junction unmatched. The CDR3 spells CASSDQTSGSTDTQYF. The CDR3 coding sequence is TGTGCCAGCAGTGACCAAACTAGCGGGAGTACAGATACGCAGTATTTT.

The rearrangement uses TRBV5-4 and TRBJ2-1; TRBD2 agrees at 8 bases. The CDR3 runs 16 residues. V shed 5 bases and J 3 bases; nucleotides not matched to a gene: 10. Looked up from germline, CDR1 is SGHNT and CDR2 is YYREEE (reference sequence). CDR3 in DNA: TGTGCCAGCAGTGATCCCGGGACTAGGTTCTACAATGAGCAGTTCTTC. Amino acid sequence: CASSDPGTRFYNEQFF.

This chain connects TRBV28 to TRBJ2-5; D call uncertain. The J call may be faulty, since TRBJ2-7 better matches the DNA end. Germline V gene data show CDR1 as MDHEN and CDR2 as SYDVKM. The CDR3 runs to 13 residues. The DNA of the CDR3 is TGTGCCAGCAGCCCATCGGTGATCAACGAGCAGTACTTC. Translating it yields CASSPSVINEQYF.

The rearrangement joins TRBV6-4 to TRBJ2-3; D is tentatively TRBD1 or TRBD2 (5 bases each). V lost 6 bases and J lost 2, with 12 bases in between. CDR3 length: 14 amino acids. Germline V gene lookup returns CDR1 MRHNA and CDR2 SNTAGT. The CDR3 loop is CASSSRDPTDTQYF. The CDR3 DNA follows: TGTGCCAGCAGCTCCCGGGACCCCACAGATACGCAGTATTTT.

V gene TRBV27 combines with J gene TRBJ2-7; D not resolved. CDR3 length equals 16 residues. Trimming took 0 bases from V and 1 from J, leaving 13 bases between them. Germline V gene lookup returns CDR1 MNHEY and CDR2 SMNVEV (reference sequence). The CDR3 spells CASSLSTVTRSYEQYF. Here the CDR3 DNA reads TGTGCCAGCAGTTTATCGACCGTAACCCGTTCCTACGAGCAGTACTTC.

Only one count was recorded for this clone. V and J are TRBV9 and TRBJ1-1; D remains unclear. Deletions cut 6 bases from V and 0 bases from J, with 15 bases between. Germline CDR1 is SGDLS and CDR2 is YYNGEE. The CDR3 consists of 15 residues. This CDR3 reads CASTPRLAMNTEAFF. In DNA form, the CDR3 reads TGTGCCAGCACCCCCCGCCTGGCGATGAACACTGAAGCTTTCTTT.

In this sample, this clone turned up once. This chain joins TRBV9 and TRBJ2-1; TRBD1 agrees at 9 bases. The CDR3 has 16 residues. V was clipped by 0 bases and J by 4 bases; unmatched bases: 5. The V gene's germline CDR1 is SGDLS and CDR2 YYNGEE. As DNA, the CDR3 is TGTGCCAGCAGCGTAGTCACAGGGGGCGCGTACAATGAGCAGTTCTTC. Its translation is CASSVVTGGAYNEQFF.

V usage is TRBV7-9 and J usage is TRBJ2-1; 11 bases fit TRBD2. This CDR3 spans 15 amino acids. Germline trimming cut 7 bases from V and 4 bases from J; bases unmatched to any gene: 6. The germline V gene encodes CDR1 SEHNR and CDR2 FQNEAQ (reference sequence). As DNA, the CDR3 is TGTGCCAGCACGAGGGGACTAGCGGTTTACAATGAGCAGTTCTTC. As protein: CASTRGLAVYNEQFF.

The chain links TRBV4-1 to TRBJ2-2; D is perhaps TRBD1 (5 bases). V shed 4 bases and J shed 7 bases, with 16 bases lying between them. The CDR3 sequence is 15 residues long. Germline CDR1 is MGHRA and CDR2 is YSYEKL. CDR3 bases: TGCGCCAGCAGCCCCGACAGCCCCCGTGTCGGGGAGCTGTTTTTT. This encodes CASSPDSPRVGELFF.

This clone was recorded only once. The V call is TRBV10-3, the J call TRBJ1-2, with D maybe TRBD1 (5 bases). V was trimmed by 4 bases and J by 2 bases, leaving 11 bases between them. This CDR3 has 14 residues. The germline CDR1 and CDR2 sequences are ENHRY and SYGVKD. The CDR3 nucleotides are TGTGCCATCAGTGGTCCAGGGACCAACTATGGCTACACCTTC. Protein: CAISGPGTNYGYTF.

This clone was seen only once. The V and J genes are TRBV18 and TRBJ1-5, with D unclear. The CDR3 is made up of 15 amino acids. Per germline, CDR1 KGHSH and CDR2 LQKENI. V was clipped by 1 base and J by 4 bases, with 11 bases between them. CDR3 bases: TGTGCCAGCTCACCACGGAGCCAGGCAAATCAGCCCCAGCATTTT. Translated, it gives CASSPRSQANQPQHF.

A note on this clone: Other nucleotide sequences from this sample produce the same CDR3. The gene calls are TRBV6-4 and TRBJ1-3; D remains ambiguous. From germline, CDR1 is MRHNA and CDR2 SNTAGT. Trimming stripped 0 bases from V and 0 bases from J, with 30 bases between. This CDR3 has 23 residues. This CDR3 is CASSDSTRFFRVTQTNSGNTIYF. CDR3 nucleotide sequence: TGTGCCAGCAGTGACTCGACGCGTTTCTTTAGGGTCACACAAACTAACTCTGGAAACACCATATATTTT.

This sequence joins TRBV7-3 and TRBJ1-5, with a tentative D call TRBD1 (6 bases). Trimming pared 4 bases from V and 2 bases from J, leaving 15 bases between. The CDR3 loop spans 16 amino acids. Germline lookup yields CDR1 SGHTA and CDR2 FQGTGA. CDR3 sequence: CASSSARGGGNQPQHF. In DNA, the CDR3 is TGTGCCAGCAGCTCCGCCAGAGGGGGTGGCAATCAGCCCCAGCATTTT.

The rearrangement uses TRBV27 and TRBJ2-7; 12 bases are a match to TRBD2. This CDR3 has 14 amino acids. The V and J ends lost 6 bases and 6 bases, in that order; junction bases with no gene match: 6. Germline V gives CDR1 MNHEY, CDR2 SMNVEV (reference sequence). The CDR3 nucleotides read TGTGCCAGCAGGTCACTAGCGGGAGGCGGCGAGCAGTACTTC. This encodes CASRSLAGGGEQYF.

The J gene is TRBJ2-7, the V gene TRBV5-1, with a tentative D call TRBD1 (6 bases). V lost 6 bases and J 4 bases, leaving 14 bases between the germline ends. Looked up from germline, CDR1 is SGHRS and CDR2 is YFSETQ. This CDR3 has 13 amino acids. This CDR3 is CASNTGSGYEQYF. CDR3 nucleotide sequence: TGCGCCAGCAACACAGGGTCGGGTTACGAGCAGTACTTC.

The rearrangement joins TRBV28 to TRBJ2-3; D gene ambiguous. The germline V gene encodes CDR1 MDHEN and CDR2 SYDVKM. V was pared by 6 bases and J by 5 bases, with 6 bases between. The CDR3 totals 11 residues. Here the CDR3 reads CASRLIDTQYF. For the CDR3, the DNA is TGTGCCAGCAGGTTAATAGATACGCAGTATTTT. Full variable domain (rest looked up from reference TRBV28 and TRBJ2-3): DVKVTQSSRYLVKRTGEKVFLECVQDMDHENMFWYRQDPGLGLRLIYFSYDVKMKEKGDIPEGYSVSREKKERFSLILESASTNQTSMYLCASRLIDTQYFGPGTRLTVL.